This entry is about one T cell receptor beta chain. Its specificity is not known. The junction does not match germline at one end; this may be a read error. This sample was taken from a study of T cells in Graves' hyperthyroidism and ophthalmopathy. For ophthalmopathy patients, the Clinical Activity Score was at least 3 and the NOSPECS grade at least 4; duration was under 3 months. Lactation, pregnancy, other autoimmune disease or uncontrolled infection excluded patients. Study findings and constraints: The model forecast ophthalmopathy, anticipating it by a median approximately 6.2 months before onset. In the analysis, a 13 V-J model separated ophthalmopathy from stable hyperthyroidism.

From RNA transcripts, TCR beta CDR3 regions were amplified. Researchers ran a first-round RT-PCR on the TCR CDR3 using the HTBI primer set. TCRdb called the multiplex PCR reads again in MiXCR, with one record for every CDR3 protein. In the table there are 400,000 or so distinct CDR3 sequences, 11% to 15% of which are singletons. The length of the CDR3 is 14 residues. Looked up from germline, CDR1 is SQVTM and CDR2 is ANQGSEA. The chain couples TRBV29-1 to TRBJ2-3; D unresolved. Sequencing was performed on blood. This TCR was recovered from a man aged 50 to 60 with Graves' ophthalmopathy. CDR3 residues: CSVERGDSTDAQYF. The DNA of the CDR3 is TGCAGCGTTGAACGCGGAGATTCCACAGATGCGCAGTATTTT.